This passage covers 26 T cell receptor beta chains from one sample sequenced in a study of T cell responses to AZD1222 COVID-19 vaccine. Repertoires were generated with immunoSEQ multiplex PCR, while TCRdb's copy carries only in-frame clones and drops some. In the table there are more than 85,000 clones, 87% of which are singletons. Specimen: peripheral blood, collected 28 days after the second AZD1222 dose. All receptors come from an adult who received the AZD1222 COVID-19 vaccine.

In this sample, this clone turned up once. The chain carries TRBV5-1 and TRBJ2-3; 10 nucleotides agree with TRBD2. CDR3 length: 19 amino acids. Trimming at V came to 3 bases and at J to 0 bases, leaving 13 bases not matched to a gene. Germline V gene data show CDR1 as SGHRS and CDR2 as YFSETQ. The CDR3 loop reads CASSSQRGGSSVSTDTQYF. CDR3 sequence (DNA): TGCGCCAGCAGCTCCCAGCGGGGGGGGTCGTCAGTTAGCACAGATACGCAGTATTTT. Supplemented by reference TRBV5-1 and TRBJ2-3, the full variable domain reads KAGVTQTPRYLIKTRGQQVTLSCSPISGHRSVSWYQQTPGQGLQFLFEYFSETQRNKGNFPGRFSGRQFSNSRSEMNVSTLELGDSALYLCASSSQRGGSSVSTDTQYFGPGTRLTVL.

The chain is built from TRBV4-1 and TRBJ1-2; 10 bases agree with TRBD1. The germline gives CDR1 MGHRA, CDR2 YSYEKL. The CDR3 is 17 amino acids. J lost 7 bases, V lost 1 base, and 12 bases had no gene match. For the CDR3, the DNA is TGCGCCAGCAGCCAAGTGCCGGGACAGGGGATAGCGGGTGGCTACACCTTC. Translating it yields CASSQVPGQGIAGGYTF.

This CDR3 reads CSVARNTGELFF. CDR3 DNA sequence: TGCAGCGTTGCTAGGAACACCGGGGAGCTGTTTTTT. The chain links TRBV29-1 to TRBJ2-2; D call uncertain. CDR3 length: 12 amino acids. The V gene lost 4 bases and the J gene lost 1 base, with 4 bases spanning the gap. CDR1 SQVTM and CDR2 ANQGSEA come from the germline V gene.

V usage is TRBV7-2 and J usage is TRBJ2-7; 9 bases agree with TRBD2. Germline V gene sequence: CDR1 SGHTA, CDR2 FQGNSA. Germline trimming cut 5 bases from V and 1 base from J; bases unmatched to any gene: 9. This CDR3 is built from 16 residues. The CDR3 bases are TGTGCCAGCAGCCCCAGAGGACTAGCGTCTTCCTACGAGCAGTACTTC. Amino acids: CASSPRGLASSYEQYF.

The V call is TRBV5-4, the J call TRBJ2-5; D perhaps matches TRBD2 (5 bases). Germline-derived CDR1 and CDR2 are SGHNT and YYREEE (reference sequence). The ends were cut back, 4 bases at V and 5 bases at J, with 12 bases in the middle. The CDR3 loop spans 13 amino acids. The CDR3 coding sequence is TGTGCCAGCAGCGGCGGCACGGGGGAGACCCAGTACTTC. This gives the protein CASSGGTGETQYF.

J is TRBJ1-3 and V is TRBV30; 8 bases line up with TRBD1. The CDR3 totals 15 residues. Germline-derived CDR1 and CDR2 are GTSNPN and SVGIG (reference sequence). The V gene end was trimmed by 2 bases and the J gene end by 3 bases; junction bases not matched to a gene: 6. The CDR3 here is CAWSSGGFFGNTIYF. CDR3 nucleotides: TGTGCCTGGAGTTCAGGGGGCTTTTTTGGAAACACCATATATTTT.

This clone was counted a single time. The rearrangement links TRBV7-6 to TRBJ2-7, with 14 bases matching TRBD2. Looked up from germline, CDR1 is SGHVS and CDR2 is FNYEAQ. Losses at the gene ends were 2 bases for V and 3 bases for J; bases not matched to a gene: 9. The CDR3 contains 18 residues. This CDR3 is CASSLTTSGGAQLYEQYF. The CDR3 nucleotides read TGTGCCAGCAGCTTAACGACTAGCGGGGGGGCCCAGCTCTACGAGCAGTACTTC. Filled out from reference TRBV7-6 and TRBJ2-7, the complete variable domain reads GAGVSQSPRYKVTKRGQDVALRCDPISGHVSLYWYRQALGQGPEFLTYFNYEAQQDKSGLPNDRFSAERPEGSISTLTIQRTEQRDSAMYRCASSLTTSGGAQLYEQYFGPGTRLTVT.

Comments on this clone: An end of the junction differs from the germline gene, which may be a read error. V is TRBV15 and J is TRBJ1-6; maybe TRBD1 (5 bases). The CDR3 is 18 amino acids. Germline values: CDR1 LNHNV, CDR2 YYDKDF (reference sequence). CDR3 nucleotide sequence: TGTGCCACCAGCAGATTACAGGCCCCACTGTCCTCTAATTCACCCCTCCACTTT. It yields the protein CATSRLQAPLSSNSPLHF.

V gene TRBV2 combines with J gene TRBJ2-2, with TRBD2 matching over 8 bases. This CDR3 region has 14 residues. Trimming took 6 bases from V and 4 from J; bases not matched to a gene: 4. The germline CDR1 and CDR2 sequences are SNHLY and FYNNEI. This CDR3 reads CASRWTSSTGELFF. The CDR3 coding sequence is TGTGCCAGCAGATGGACTAGCAGCACCGGGGAGCTGTTTTTT.

The chain links TRBV11-2 to TRBJ2-7; D is unresolved. Germline V gene lookup returns CDR1 SGHAT and CDR2 FQNNGV. The CDR3 covers 13 residues. The V end was cut by 4 bases, the J end by 3 bases, with 10 bases between. This chain's CDR3 is CASSSDVGYEQYF. The CDR3 nucleotides read TGTGCCAGCAGCTCCGATGTAGGCTACGAGCAGTACTTC.

The CDR3 bases are TGTGCCAGCTTCCCCAGCGGGGGTTACAATGAGCAGTTCTTC. It specifies CASFPSGGYNEQFF. This chain links TRBV2 with TRBJ2-1, with 8 bases aligning to TRBD2. The trim removed 8 bases at V and 4 bases at J, leaving 7 bases unmatched. The CDR3 is 14 residues long. Germline CDR1 SNHLY, CDR2 FYNNEI.

CDR3 amino acids: CASSALAGGDSYEQYF. For the CDR3, the DNA is TGTGCCAGCAGTGCTCTAGCGGGGGGTGACTCCTACGAGCAGTACTTC. This sequence joins TRBV6-1 and TRBJ2-7, with 11 bases lining up with TRBD2. CDR3 length: 16 amino acids. Germline V gene sequence: CDR1 MNHNS, CDR2 SASEGT. V was clipped by 4 bases and J by 0 bases; unmatched bases: 5.

The J gene is TRBJ2-1, the V gene TRBV18, with D perhaps matching TRBD1 or TRBD2 (5 bases each). CDR1 KGHSH and CDR2 LQKENI come from the germline V gene. This CDR3 contains 17 residues. V was cut by 6 bases and J by 0 bases, with 18 bases left in between. CDR3 loop: CASSLPGAGGSYNEQFF. CDR3 sequence (DNA): TGTGCCAGCTCTCTCCCCGGGGCAGGCGGCTCCTACAATGAGCAGTTCTTC.

V and J are TRBV28 and TRBJ1-1; perhaps TRBD1 as D (6 bases). Germline CDR1 reads MDHEN; CDR2 reads SYDVKM. The CDR3 runs 12 residues. The ends were cut back, 8 bases at V and 3 bases at J, with 10 bases in the middle. The CDR3 nucleotides are TGTGCCAGCCTGGACAGACACACTGAAGCTTTCTTT. It specifies CASLDRHTEAFF.

V gene TRBV9 combines with J gene TRBJ2-1; 11 bases are shared with TRBD2. CDR3 length: 15 residues. Germline CDR1 SGDLS, CDR2 YYNGEE. V shed 0 bases, J shed 6 bases, and the junction held 2 bases outside the gene matches. The CDR3 region has the DNA TGTGCCAGCAGCGTAGAGGGGACTAGCGGCAATGAGCAGTTCTTC. The encoded protein is CASSVEGTSGNEQFF.

This clone came up once. The chain joins TRBV9 to TRBJ2-2, with TRBD1 matching over 8 bases. Germline V CDR1 and CDR2: SGDLS, YYNGEE. Trimming took 2 bases from V and 8 from J; bases not matched to a gene: 11. The CDR3 runs to 16 residues. The CDR3 coding sequence is TGTGCCAGCAGCGTGCCACCCCAGGGGGCCAAGGGGGAGCTGTTTTTT. This gives the protein CASSVPPQGAKGELFF.

This clone came up once. The chain is built from TRBV18 and TRBJ2-3; D is undetermined. CDR3 size: 13 residues. V was clipped by 6 bases and J by 3 bases, with 10 bases between them. Germline CDR1 reads KGHSH; CDR2 reads LQKENI. In nucleotides, the CDR3 is TGTGCCAGCTCCCCTCCCATTACAGATACGCAGTATTTT. This codes for CASSPPITDTQYF.

The chain carries TRBV7-8 and TRBJ1-2; TRBD1 matches 9 bases. The CDR3 runs to 16 residues. CDR1 SGHVS and CDR2 FQNEAQ come from the germline V gene. With V trimmed by 1 base and J by 8 bases, 11 bases remained unmatched. The chain's CDR3 is CASSLEGAGTGNGYTF. The CDR3 DNA follows: TGTGCCAGCAGCTTAGAAGGCGCCGGGACAGGGAACGGCTACACCTTC.

The rearrangement joins TRBV5-4 to TRBJ1-2; a possible D gene is TRBD1 (5 bases). Trimming pared 1 base from V and 6 bases from J, leaving 22 bases between. The CDR3 has 17 amino acids. CDR1 and CDR2 (germline): SGHNT, YYREEE (reference sequence). DNA for the CDR3: TGTGCCAGCAGCTTGTGGGGGGGGAGGGATCTCCCTGATGGCTACACCTTC. Translating gives CASSLWGGRDLPDGYTF.

This clone has only one observation. The chain combines TRBV7-9 with TRBJ2-7; D ambiguous. Germline CDR1 is SEHNR and CDR2 is FQNEAQ (reference sequence). This CDR3 is built from 13 residues. V was clipped by 5 bases and J by 2 bases, with 10 bases between them. The CDR3 DNA follows: TGTGCCAGCAGCCCGACGGGCCCCTACGAGCAGTACTTC. It yields the protein CASSPTGPYEQYF. The variable domain in full, with the rest retrieved from reference TRBV7-9 and TRBJ2-7, is DTGVSQNPRHKITKRGQNVTFRCDPISEHNRLYWYRQTLGQGPEFLTYFQNEAQLEKSRLLSDRFSAERPKGSFSTLEIQRTEQGDSAMYLCASSPTGPYEQYFGPGTRLTVT.

The chain carries TRBV4-3 and TRBJ2-1, with D perhaps matching TRBD2 (5 bases). Germline V gives CDR1 LGHNA, CDR2 YSLEER. The CDR3 consists of 20 residues. V lost 4 bases and J lost 0, with 25 bases in between. CDR3 protein: CASSLRWTAAETSSYNEQFF. The CDR3 bases are TGCGCCAGCAGCCTAAGGTGGACTGCAGCGGAGACGAGCTCCTACAATGAGCAGTTCTTC.

This chain uses TRBV19 with TRBJ2-5; 10 nucleotides agree with TRBD2. The germline V gene encodes CDR1 LNHDA and CDR2 SQIVND (reference sequence). The CDR3 sequence is 16 residues long. V gave up 1 base and J gave up 4 bases; unmatched junction bases: 6. The CDR3 spells CASSIVEGLALETQYF. The CDR3 nucleotides are TGTGCCAGTAGTATAGTCGAGGGACTAGCGTTAGAGACCCAGTACTTC.

The gene calls are TRBV4-1 and TRBJ2-1; no reliable D call. In germline, CDR1 is MGHRA, CDR2 YSYEKL. The length of the CDR3 is 15 residues. With 0 bases removed from V and 7 bases from J, the gap between germline ends came to 13 bases. CDR3: CASSQDWLVGNEQFF. In DNA, the CDR3 is TGCGCCAGCAGCCAAGATTGGCTAGTCGGGAATGAGCAGTTCTTC.

Only one count was recorded for this clone. This chain uses TRBV3-1 (or the pseudogene TRBV3-2) with TRBJ1-2; the D gene is possibly TRBD1 (5 bases). V was shortened by 3 bases and J by 7 bases, with 15 bases between the two germline ends. This CDR3 has 14 residues. CDR1 and CDR2 from the germline V gene are LGHDT and YNNKEL (reference sequence). In nucleotides, the CDR3 is TGTGCCAGCAGCCACGTCCGGGGCGTGCGTGGCTACACCTTC. Residues: CASSHVRGVRGYTF.

This clone was detected only once. This chain joins TRBV4-3 and TRBJ2-5, with unresolved D. Between the trimmed V and J ends, which lost 2 bases and 10 bases, there was a span of 23 bases. The CDR3 length is 16 residues. Germline V CDR1 and CDR2: LGHNA, YSLEER. CDR3 amino acids: CASSQTSDHLAILQYF. For the CDR3, the DNA is TGCGCCAGCAGCCAAACTTCGGACCACTTGGCCATACTCCAGTACTTC.

This sequence joins TRBV30 and TRBJ1-2; 10 positions match TRBD1. J lost 10 bases, V lost 3 bases, and 8 bases had no gene match. Germline loops: CDR1 GTSNPN, CDR2 SVGIG (reference sequence). The CDR3 totals 13 residues. CDR3 sequence (DNA): TGTGCCTGGAGAAGGACAGGGGGTAATCTCTACACCTTC. It translates to CAWRRTGGNLYTF. Variable domain in full (rest from reference TRBV30 and TRBJ1-2): SQTIHQWPATLVQPVGSPLSLECTVEGTSNPNLYWYRQAAGRGLQLLFYSVGIGQISSEVPQNLSASRPQDRQFILSSKKLLLSDSGFYLCAWRRTGGNLYTFGSGTRLTVV.